Shown below are 8 T cell receptor beta chains from a single sample sequenced in a study of blood T cell repertoires in COVID-19 (dated by TCRdb to 2018 to 2021). Library creation used the immunoSEQ multiplex PCR assay. This is the immuneACCESS table as TCRdb keeps it, with only in-frame sequences that have V and J called. A part of the clones is gone; compared with another copy, unresolved V genes explain less than half, and the rest is unexplained. The sample table lists 77,000 or so clones, around 90% of them with a count of one. The ten largest account for roughly 4.4% of the sample. Sequencing input: peripheral blood. These receptors all stem from a man in his fifties with active COVID-19.

The rearrangement links TRBV9 to TRBJ1-2; 7 nucleotides match TRBD1. The junction had 2 bases not matched to a gene; V was cut back by 0 bases and J by 0 bases. Germline V gene data show CDR1 as SGDLS and CDR2 as YYNGEE. The CDR3 is 15 amino acids. CDR3 region: CASSVGQGANYGYTF. The CDR3 nucleotides are TGTGCCAGCAGCGTAGGGCAGGGGGCTAACTATGGCTACACCTTC. Full variable domain (rest looked up from reference TRBV9 and TRBJ1-2): DSGVTQTPKHLITATGQRVTLRCSPRSGDLSVYWYQQSLDQGLQFLIQYYNGEERAKGNILERFSAQQFPDLHSELNLSSLELGDSALYFCASSVGQGANYGYTFGSGTRLTVV.

This clone has a handful of counts. This chain joins TRBV5-6 and TRBJ2-7; D remains ambiguous. The V end was cut by 2 bases, the J end by 4 bases, with 4 bases between. The CDR3 has 11 residues. Germline CDR1 SGHDT, CDR2 YYEEEE. CDR3 amino acids: CASSFQYEQYF. The DNA of the CDR3 is TGTGCCAGCAGCTTTCAATACGAGCAGTACTTC. The full variable domain, rest sourced from reference TRBV5-6 and TRBJ2-7, is DAGVTQSPTHLIKTRGQQVTLRCSPKSGHDTVSWYQQALGQGPQFIFQYYEEEERQRGNFPDRFSGHQFPNYSSELNVNALLLGDSALYLCASSFQYEQYFGPGTRLTVT.

This clone was seen a single time. J is TRBJ2-7 and V is TRBV28, with a tentative D call TRBD2 (6 bases). V gave up 4 bases and J gave up 4 bases, with 32 bases separating them. This CDR3 has 20 residues. Germline V gene sequence: CDR1 MDHEN, CDR2 SYDVKM. CDR3 in amino acids: CASSSRGNSGEFPDVYEQYF. Here the CDR3 DNA reads TGTGCCAGCAGTTCGAGAGGGAACTCGGGGGAGTTCCCGGACGTGTACGAGCAGTACTTC.

J is TRBJ1-1 and V is TRBV5-5; D gene unclear. This CDR3 is 13 amino acids long. Deletions cut 4 bases from V and 6 bases from J, with 13 bases between. Per the germline V gene, CDR1 is SGHKS and CDR2 is YYEKEE (reference sequence). CDR3 bases: TGTGCCAGCAGCACCGGTTCTGGAGCTGAAGCTTTCTTT. This codes for CASSTGSGAEAFF.

As DNA, the CDR3 is TGTGCCAGCAGCTTTACAGGGCATCCGGGCTACACCTTC. This sequence encodes CASSFTGHPGYTF. The chain links TRBV28 to TRBJ1-2; the D gene is possibly TRBD1 (6 bases). Trimming cost V 6 bases and J 8 bases, with 16 bases left between them. This CDR3 contains 13 residues. From germline, CDR1 is MDHEN and CDR2 SYDVKM.

The J gene is TRBJ1-1, the V gene TRBV20-1; the D is unclear. The CDR3 contains 12 residues. Per germline, CDR1 DFQATT and CDR2 SNEGSKA (reference sequence). Trimming left V 3 bases short and J 1 base short, with 6 bases between. The DNA of the CDR3 is TGCAGTGCTAGTCCCAGGAACACTGAAGCTTTCTTT. Its translation: CSASPRNTEAFF.

This clone was detected only once. This chain links TRBV18 with TRBJ1-1; D is undetermined. The CDR3 sequence is 15 residues long. V was clipped by 0 bases and J by 4 bases, with 12 bases between them. Germline V gene data show CDR1 as KGHSH and CDR2 as LQKENI. CDR3 nucleotide sequence: TGTGCCAGCTCACCACCGTCTAACGGTGGCACTGAAGCTTTCTTT. It yields the protein CASSPPSNGGTEAFF.

The chain combines TRBV11-3 with TRBJ1-1; D unclear. V shed 0 bases and J shed 3 bases, with 5 bases lying between them. Germline V CDR1 and CDR2: SGHNT, YENEEA. The CDR3 extends over 13 amino acids. The CDR3 DNA reads TGTGCCAGCAGCTTAGACCGTCACACTGAAGCTTTCTTT. Translation gives CASSLDRHTEAFF.